This TCR beta chain was profiled in a study of cytomegalovirus exposure and HLA in healthy donors. The study's findings and limits: The classifier reportedly diagnosed cytomegalovirus status with high specificity and sensitivity.

Trimming removed 6 bases from V and 5 bases from J, with 14 bases in between. Germline V gene sequence: CDR1 MNHEY, CDR2 SMNVEV (reference sequence). The CDR3 has 13 amino acids. Concerning this clone: The antigen is not known.

The PCR had 60 Vbeta and 13 Jbeta primers. Method: immunoSEQ multiplex PCR; TCRdb's copy keeps in-frame clones and lacks some. The sample lists some 36,000 clones, roughly two thirds occurring once. Sample: PBMCs. This sequence originates from a young man in good health and CMV-seronegative. V and J are TRBV27 and TRBJ2-7; D is perhaps TRBD2 (6 bases). CDR3 DNA sequence: TGTGCCAGCAGGGGAGGAGGGTATAACGAGCAGTACTTC. This gives the protein CASRGGGYNEQYF.